This TCR beta chain was obtained from a study of blood T cell repertoires in COVID-19. Study-wide background: Sites in the United States, Italy and Spain provided acute and convalescent COVID-19 samples. Nucleic acid was either cDNA or gDNA, and it came from T cells, B-cell-depleted T cells, or PBMCs.

Assay: immunoSEQ multiplex PCR; the TCRdb copy retains only in-frame clones and omits some. The sample has around 140,000 clones; around 81% are singletons. Germline V gives CDR1 MGHDK, CDR2 SYGVNS. With 3 bases clipped from V and 4 bases from J, the junction kept 10 bases outside the gene matches. The CDR3 is 16 amino acids. The sequence derives from a human donor in a cohort sampled during active COVID-19. The V call is TRBV25-1, the J call TRBJ2-7; 9 nucleotides line up with TRBD1. The material sequenced was peripheral blood. CDR3 in amino acids: CASSEVQGAEVYEQYF. The CDR3 region has the DNA TGTGCCAGCAGTGAGGTACAGGGGGCGGAAGTATACGAGCAGTACTTC.